The following is a T cell receptor beta chain sequence with its context. Sequenced by immunoSEQ multiplex PCR; TCRdb stores in-frame clones only, minus some. The sample contains about 150,000 clones, over 90% of which appear only once. This sample was taken from a study of T cell responses to AZD1222 COVID-19 vaccine. The CDR3 runs to 12 residues. The germline V and J ends were trimmed by 0 bases and 7 bases, with 7 bases remaining between them. Germline V gives CDR1 SEHNR, CDR2 FQNEAQ (reference sequence). The receptor comes from an adult who received the AZD1222 COVID-19 vaccine. The chain uses TRBV7-9 and TRBJ2-7; weak D call: TRBD2 (5 bases). The source material was peripheral blood, sampled 28 days after the second AZD1222 dose. DNA of the CDR3: TGTGCCAGCAGCTTAGCGAGGAGGGAGCAGTACTTC. As protein: CASSLARREQYF. The full variable domain, its missing parts supplied by reference TRBV7-9 and TRBJ2-7, is DTGVSQNPRHKITKRGQNVTFRCDPISEHNRLYWYRQTLGQGPEFLTYFQNEAQLEKSRLLSDRFSAERPKGSFSTLEIQRTEQGDSAMYLCASSLARREQYFGPGTRLTVT.